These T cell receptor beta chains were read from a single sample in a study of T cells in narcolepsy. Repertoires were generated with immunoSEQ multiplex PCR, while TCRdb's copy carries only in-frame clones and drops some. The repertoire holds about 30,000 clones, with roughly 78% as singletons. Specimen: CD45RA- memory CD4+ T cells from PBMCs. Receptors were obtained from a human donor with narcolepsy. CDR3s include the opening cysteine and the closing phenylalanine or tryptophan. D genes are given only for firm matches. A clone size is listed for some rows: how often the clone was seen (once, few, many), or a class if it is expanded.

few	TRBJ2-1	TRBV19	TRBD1	CATTPGQGAYNEQFF
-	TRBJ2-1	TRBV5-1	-	CASSPDRSGDNEQFF
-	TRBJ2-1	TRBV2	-	CASSVGGKHNEQFF
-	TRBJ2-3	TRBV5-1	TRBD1	CASRNGQGADTQYF
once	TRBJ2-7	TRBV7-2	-	CASSVLGGGSGSYEQYF
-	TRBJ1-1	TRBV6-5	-	CASKNVGAGTEAFF
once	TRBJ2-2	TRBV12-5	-	CASEEGQGYTGELFF
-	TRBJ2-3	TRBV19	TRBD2	CASSMGGTSTDTQYF
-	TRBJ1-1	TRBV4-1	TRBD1	CASSQSDRVETEAFF
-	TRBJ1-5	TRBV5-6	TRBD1	CASSSSQGKNQPQHF
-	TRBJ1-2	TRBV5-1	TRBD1	CASRKGASDGYTF
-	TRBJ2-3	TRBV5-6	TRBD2	CASSLEQLAGGPDTQYF
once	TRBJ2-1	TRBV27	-	CASSATGNGYNEQFF
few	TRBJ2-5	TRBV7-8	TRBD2	CASSLRGSGRAQYF
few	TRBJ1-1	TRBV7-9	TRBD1	CASSPDRVNTEAFF
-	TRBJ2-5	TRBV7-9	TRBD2	CASSPGTSGGETQYF
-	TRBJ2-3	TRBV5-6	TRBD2	CASSLWRGASTDTQYF
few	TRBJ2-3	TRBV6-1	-	CASSAFIPGDGTDTQYF
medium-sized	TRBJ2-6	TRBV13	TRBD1	CASSTRTGGRSGANVLTF
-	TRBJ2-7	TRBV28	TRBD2	CASQMGGDLYEQYF
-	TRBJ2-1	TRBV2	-	CASSEAWQGDYNEQFF
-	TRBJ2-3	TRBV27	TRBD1	CASSSDRDVADTQYF
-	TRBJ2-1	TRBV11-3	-	CASSFRRLPYNEQFF
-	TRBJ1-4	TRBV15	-	CATSREGARSEKLFF
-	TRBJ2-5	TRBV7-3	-	CASSRQGGEGETQYF
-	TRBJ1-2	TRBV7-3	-	CASSLTPGRGIYGYTF
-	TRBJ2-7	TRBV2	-	CASNPELGSGFKYF
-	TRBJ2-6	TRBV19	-	CASSIAGLGSGANVLTF
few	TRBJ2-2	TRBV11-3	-	CASSPGLPNTGELFF
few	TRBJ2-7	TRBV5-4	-	CASSPGGGGYEQYF
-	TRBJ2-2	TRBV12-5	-	CASGLVQGGFATGELFF
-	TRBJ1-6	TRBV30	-	CAWSVANSPLHF
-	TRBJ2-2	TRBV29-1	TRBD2	CSVEAGGPINTGELFF
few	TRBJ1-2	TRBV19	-	CASSLGQTNYGYTF
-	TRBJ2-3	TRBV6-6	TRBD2	CASSSGLAVTDTQYF
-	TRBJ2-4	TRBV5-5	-	CASRPQEGLAKNIQYF
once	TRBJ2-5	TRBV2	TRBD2	CAGGGGPETQYF
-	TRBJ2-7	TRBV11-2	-	CASRRSGGTGRYEQYF
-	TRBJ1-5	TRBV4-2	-	CASSQGEHFNQPQHF
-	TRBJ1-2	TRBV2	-	CASSDGDGYTF
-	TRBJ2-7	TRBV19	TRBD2	CASSSKAGGLSYEQYF
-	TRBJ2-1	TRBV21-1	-	CASSKKTGKNYNEQFF
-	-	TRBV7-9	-	CASSRVQGGKYEQYF
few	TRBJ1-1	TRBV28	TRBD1	CATGTGSTEAFF
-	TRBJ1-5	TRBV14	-	CASSQDSKQPQHF
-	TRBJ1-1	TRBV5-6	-	CASSLAQNTEAFF
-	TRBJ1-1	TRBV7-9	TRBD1	CASGIFGQGAQHREAFF
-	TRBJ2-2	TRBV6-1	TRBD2	CASRISGSGTGELFF
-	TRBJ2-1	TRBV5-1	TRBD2	CASSVGTSDYNEQFF
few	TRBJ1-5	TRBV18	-	CASSPDLNQPQHF
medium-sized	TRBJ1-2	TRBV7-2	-	CASSLVAGAYTF
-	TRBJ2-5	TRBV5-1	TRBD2	CASSPRLAGVSQETQYF
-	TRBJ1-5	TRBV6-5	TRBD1	CASSQGGAWQPQHF
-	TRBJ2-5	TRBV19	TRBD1	CASSGGQGAQETQYF
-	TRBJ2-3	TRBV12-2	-	CASGTSGGLSTDTQYF
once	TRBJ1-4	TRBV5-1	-	CASSSSPGYNEKLFF
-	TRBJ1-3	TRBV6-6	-	CASRERAKSSGNTIYF
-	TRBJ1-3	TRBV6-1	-	CASRSRATSGNTIYF
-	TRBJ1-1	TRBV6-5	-	CASSRDISPTEAFF
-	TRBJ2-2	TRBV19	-	CASNPGVLTGELFF